This T cell receptor beta chain originates from a study of cytomegalovirus exposure and HLA in healthy donors. Per germline, CDR1 KGHSH and CDR2 LQKENI. The CDR3 sequence is 14 residues long. V shed 3 bases, J shed 3 bases, and the junction held 1 base outside the gene matches. Study results and limitations: Accurate HLA-A and HLA-B prediction from TCR beta sequences was reported for most subjects. Across donors, presence/absence analyses took sequencing depth to be roughly uniform.

The PCR was carried out with 60 Vbeta primers and 13 Jbeta primers. Assay: immunoSEQ multiplex PCR; the TCRdb copy retains only in-frame clones and omits some. Of 130,000 to 150,000 clones listed, over 65% are singletons. As to this clone: Its specificity is not known.

Material: PBMCs. The receptor's source is a man between 35 and 55 years old in good health and CMV-seropositive. The chain has TRBV18 and TRBJ1-1; 10 bases are a match to TRBD1. The chain's CDR3 is CASSPGTGDTEAFF. DNA for the CDR3: TGTGCCAGCTCACCCGGGACAGGGGACACTGAAGCTTTCTTT.